The 7 T cell receptor beta chains in this list originate from one sample, sequenced in a study of blood T cell repertoires in COVID-19. TCRdb's copy holds only in-frame clones and misses some; the assay was immunoSEQ multiplex PCR. The sample records more than 45,000 clones, around nine tenths being singletons. Sequenced sample: peripheral blood. Receptors originate from an older woman with COVID-19, enrolled during active disease.

The rearrangement uses TRBV30 and TRBJ1-3; maybe TRBD1 (5 bases). The germline V and J ends were trimmed by 4 bases and 4 bases, with 8 bases remaining between them. This CDR3 is built from 12 residues. Germline CDR1 and CDR2: GTSNPN and SVGIG (reference sequence). The CDR3 sequence: CAWTAGGNTIYF. The CDR3 coding sequence is TGTGCCTGGACGGCAGGGGGAAACACCATATATTTT.

The chain joins TRBV18 to TRBJ2-1, with D possibly matching TRBD1 (5 bases). Trimming took 1 base from V and 8 from J, leaving 12 bases between them. In germline, CDR1 is KGHSH, CDR2 LQKENI. CDR3 length: 14 amino acids. The CDR3, as DNA: TGTGCCAGCTCACCACTTAAGCAGGGCCATGAGCAGTTCTTC. Amino acid sequence: CASSPLKQGHEQFF.

The chain uses TRBV9 and TRBJ1-4; TRBD1 matches 9 bases. The trim removed 2 bases at V and 4 bases at J, leaving 3 bases unmatched. This CDR3 is built from 15 residues. Germline V gene sequence: CDR1 SGDLS, CDR2 YYNGEE. The DNA for the CDR3 is TGTGCCAGCAGCGTCGGACAGGGGATTAATGAAAAACTGTTTTTT. Encoded protein: CASSVGQGINEKLFF.

This clone was detected only once. V and J are TRBV19 and TRBJ1-1; D might be TRBD1 (6 bases). The V gene's germline CDR1 is LNHDA and CDR2 SQIVND (reference sequence). The CDR3 loop spans 15 amino acids. Between the trimmed V and J ends, which lost 3 bases and 1 base, there was a span of 12 bases. CDR3 region: CASSIAAGENTEAFF. Written as DNA, the CDR3 is TGTGCCAGTAGTATCGCGGCAGGGGAGAACACTGAAGCTTTCTTT.

With regard to this clone: In the same sample, other DNA sequences code for this CDR3. The rearrangement links TRBV6-6 to TRBJ1-5, with D possibly matching TRBD1 (5 bases). V was trimmed by 2 bases and J by 5 bases, leaving 10 bases between them. The CDR3 is 14 residues long. CDR1 MNHNY and CDR2 SVGAGI come from the germline V gene (reference sequence). The CDR3 DNA follows: TGTGCCAGCAGTTACCGGGGGGGGGATCAGCCCCAGCATTTT. Amino acids: CASSYRGGDQPQHF.

The chain has TRBV5-5 and TRBJ1-5, with a tentative D call TRBD1 (6 bases). The V end lost 0 bases, the J end lost 5 bases, and 9 bases lay between the germline ends. From germline, CDR1 is SGHKS and CDR2 YYEKEE (reference sequence). The CDR3 spans 14 residues. The CDR3 nucleotides are TGTGCCAGCAGCTTGGGGGACAAATATCAGCCCCAGCATTTT. It codes for CASSLGDKYQPQHF.

V is TRBV19 and J is TRBJ2-1, with TRBD1 matching 12 bases. Unmatched junction bases numbered 3, after V lost 6 bases and J lost 9 bases. The CDR3 is made up of 13 amino acids. In germline, CDR1 is LNHDA, CDR2 SQIVND (reference sequence). The CDR3 region has the DNA TGTGCCAGTAGGGGACAGGGGGCGGGTGAGCAGTTCTTC. Translated: CASRGQGAGEQFF. Full variable domain (outside the CDR3, taken from reference TRBV19 and TRBJ2-1): DGGITQSPKYLFRKEGQNVTLSCEQNLNHDAMYWYRQDPGQGLRLIYYSQIVNDFQKGDIAEGYSVSREKKESFPLTVTSAQKNPTAFYLCASRGQGAGEQFFGPGTRLTVL.